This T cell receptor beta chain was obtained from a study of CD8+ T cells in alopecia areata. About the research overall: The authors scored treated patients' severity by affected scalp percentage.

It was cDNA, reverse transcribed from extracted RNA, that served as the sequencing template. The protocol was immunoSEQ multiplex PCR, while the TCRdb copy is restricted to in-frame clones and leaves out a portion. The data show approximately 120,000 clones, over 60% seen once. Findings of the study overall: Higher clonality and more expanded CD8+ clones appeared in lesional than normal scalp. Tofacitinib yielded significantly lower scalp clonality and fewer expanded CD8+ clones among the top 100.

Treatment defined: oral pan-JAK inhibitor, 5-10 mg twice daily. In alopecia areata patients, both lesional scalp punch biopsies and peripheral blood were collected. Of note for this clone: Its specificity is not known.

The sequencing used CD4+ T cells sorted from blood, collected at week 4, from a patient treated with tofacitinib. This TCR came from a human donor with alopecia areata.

The CDR3 DNA follows: TGTGCCTGGAGTCCCAGGGTGAACACTGAAGCTTTCTTT. It encodes CAWSPRVNTEAFF. This rearrangement joins TRBV30 to TRBJ1-1, with D possibly TRBD1 on 5 matching bases. Germline CDR1 and CDR2: GTSNPN and SVGIG (reference sequence). The CDR3 sequence is 13 residues long. V lost 2 bases and J lost 0, with 7 bases in between. The full variable domain, completed using reference TRBV30 and TRBJ1-1, is SQTIHQWPATLVQPVGSPLSLECTVEGTSNPNLYWYRQAAGRGLQLLFYSVGIGQISSEVPQNLSASRPQDRQFILSSKKLLLSDSGFYLCAWSPRVNTEAFFGQGTRLTVV.